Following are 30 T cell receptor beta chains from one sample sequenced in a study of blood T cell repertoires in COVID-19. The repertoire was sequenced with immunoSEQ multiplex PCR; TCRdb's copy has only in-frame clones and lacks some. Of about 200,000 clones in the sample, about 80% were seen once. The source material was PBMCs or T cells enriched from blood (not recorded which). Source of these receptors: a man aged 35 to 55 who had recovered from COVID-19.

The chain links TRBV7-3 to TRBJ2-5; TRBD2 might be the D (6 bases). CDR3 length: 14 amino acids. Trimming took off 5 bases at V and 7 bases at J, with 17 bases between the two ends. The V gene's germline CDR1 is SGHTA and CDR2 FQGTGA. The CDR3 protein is CASSRGGGTWTQYF. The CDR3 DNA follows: TGTGCCAGCAGCCGAGGTGGGGGGACGTGGACCCAGTACTTC. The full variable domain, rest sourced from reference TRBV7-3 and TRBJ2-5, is GAGVSQTPSNKVTEKGKYVELRCDPISGHTALYWYRQSLGQGPEFLIYFQGTGAADDSGLPNDRFFAVRPEGSVSTLKIQRTERGDSAVYLCASSRGGGTWTQYFGPGTRLLVL.

CDR3 sequence: CASKLAGGFSYNEQFF. CDR3 DNA: TGTGCCAGTAAACTAGCGGGGGGGTTCTCCTACAATGAGCAGTTCTTC. This chain uses TRBV19 with TRBJ2-1, with 13 bases matching TRBD2. CDR1 and CDR2 (germline): LNHDA, SQIVND (reference sequence). This CDR3 spans 16 amino acids. V was pared by 7 bases and J by 0 bases, with 3 bases of the junction left unmatched.

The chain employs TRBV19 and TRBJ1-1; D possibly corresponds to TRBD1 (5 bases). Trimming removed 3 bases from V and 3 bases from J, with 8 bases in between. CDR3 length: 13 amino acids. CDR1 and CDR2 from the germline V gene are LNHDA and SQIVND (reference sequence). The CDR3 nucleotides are TGTGCCAGTAGTATCGGGGGATACACTGAAGCTTTCTTT. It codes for CASSIGGYTEAFF.

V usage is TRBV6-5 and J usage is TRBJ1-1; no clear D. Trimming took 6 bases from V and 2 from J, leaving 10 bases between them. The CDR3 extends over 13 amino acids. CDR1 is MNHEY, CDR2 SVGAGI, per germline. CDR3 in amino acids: CASRSRSNTEAFF. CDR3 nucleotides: TGTGCCAGCAGATCACGCAGTAACACTGAAGCTTTCTTT.

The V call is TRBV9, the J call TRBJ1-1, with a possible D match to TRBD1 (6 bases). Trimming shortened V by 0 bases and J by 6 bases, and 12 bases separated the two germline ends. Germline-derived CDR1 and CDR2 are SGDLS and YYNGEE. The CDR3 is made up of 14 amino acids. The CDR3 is CASSVAQGVSEAFF. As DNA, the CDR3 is TGTGCCAGCAGCGTAGCACAGGGAGTCTCTGAAGCTTTCTTT.

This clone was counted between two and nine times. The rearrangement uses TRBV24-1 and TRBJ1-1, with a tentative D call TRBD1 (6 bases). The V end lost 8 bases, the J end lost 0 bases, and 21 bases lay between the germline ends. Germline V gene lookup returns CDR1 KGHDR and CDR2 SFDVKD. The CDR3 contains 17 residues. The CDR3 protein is CATTNGIRQELNTEAFF. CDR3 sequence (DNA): TGTGCCACCACCAACGGGATAAGACAGGAACTGAACACTGAAGCTTTCTTT.

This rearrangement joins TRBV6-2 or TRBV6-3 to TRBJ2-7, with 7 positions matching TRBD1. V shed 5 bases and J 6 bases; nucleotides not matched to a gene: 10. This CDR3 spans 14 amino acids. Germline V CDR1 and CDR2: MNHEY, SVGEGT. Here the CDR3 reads CASSVNRGFGEQYF. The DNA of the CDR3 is TGTGCCAGCAGTGTGAACAGGGGATTCGGCGAGCAGTACTTC.

The CDR3 spells CASSLGTGSNEQFF. The CDR3 region has the DNA TGTGCCAGCAGCCTCGGGACAGGGAGTAATGAGCAGTTCTTC. This chain connects TRBV4-2 to TRBJ2-1; 9 bases line up with TRBD1. There are 14 residues in the CDR3. J gave up 7 bases and V 4 bases, and 5 bases lay outside the gene matches. Germline loops: CDR1 LGHNA, CDR2 YNFKEQ.

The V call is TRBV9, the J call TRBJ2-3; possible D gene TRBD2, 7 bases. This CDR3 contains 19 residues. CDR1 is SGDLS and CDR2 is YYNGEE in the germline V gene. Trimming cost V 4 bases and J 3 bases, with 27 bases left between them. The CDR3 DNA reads TGTGCCAGCAGCCATCCCCAACAAGAAGGGGGGGGACTGACAGATACGCAGTATTTT. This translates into CASSHPQQEGGGLTDTQYF.

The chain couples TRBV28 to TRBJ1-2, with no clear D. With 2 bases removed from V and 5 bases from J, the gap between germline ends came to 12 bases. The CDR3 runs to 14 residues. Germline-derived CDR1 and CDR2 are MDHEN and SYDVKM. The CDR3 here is CASSLSSGSYGYTF. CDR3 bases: TGTGCCAGCAGTTTAAGTTCGGGGTCATATGGCTACACCTTC.

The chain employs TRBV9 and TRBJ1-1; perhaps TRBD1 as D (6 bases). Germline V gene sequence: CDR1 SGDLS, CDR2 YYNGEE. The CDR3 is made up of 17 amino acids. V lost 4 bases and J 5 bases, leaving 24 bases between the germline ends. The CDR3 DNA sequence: TGTGCCAGCAGCCCCGCCCCCGGGGGGTCCAGGGGTACTGAAGCTTTCTTT. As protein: CASSPAPGGSRGTEAFF.

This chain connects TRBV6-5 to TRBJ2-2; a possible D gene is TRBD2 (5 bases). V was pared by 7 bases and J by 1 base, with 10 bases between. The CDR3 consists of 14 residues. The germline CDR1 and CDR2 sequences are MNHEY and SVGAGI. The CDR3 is CASKLGGNTGELFF. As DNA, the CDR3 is TGTGCCAGCAAGCTAGGAGGGAACACCGGGGAGCTGTTTTTT.

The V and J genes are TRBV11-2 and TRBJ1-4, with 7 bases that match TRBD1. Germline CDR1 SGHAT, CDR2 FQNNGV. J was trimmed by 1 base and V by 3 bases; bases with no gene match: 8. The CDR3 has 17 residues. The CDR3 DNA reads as TGTGCCAGCAGCTTGACAGGGTCTCCGGAAACTAATGAAAAACTGTTTTTT. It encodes CASSLTGSPETNEKLFF.

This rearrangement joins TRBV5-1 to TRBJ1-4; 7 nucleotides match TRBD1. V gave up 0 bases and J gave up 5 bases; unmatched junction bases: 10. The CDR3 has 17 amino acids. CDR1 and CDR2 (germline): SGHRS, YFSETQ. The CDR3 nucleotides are TGCGCCAGCAGCTTGGTAGTGGTGGGACAGAGGAATGAAAAACTGTTTTTT. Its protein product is CASSLVVVGQRNEKLFF.

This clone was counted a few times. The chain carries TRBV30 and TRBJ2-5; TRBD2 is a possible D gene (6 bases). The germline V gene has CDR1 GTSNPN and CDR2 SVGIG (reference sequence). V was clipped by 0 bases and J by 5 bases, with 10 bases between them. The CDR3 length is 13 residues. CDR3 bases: TGTGCCTGGAGTGTAAAGGCGGGGGAGACCCAGTACTTC. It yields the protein CAWSVKAGETQYF.

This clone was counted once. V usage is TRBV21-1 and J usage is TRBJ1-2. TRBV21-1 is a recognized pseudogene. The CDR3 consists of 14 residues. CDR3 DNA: TGTGCCAGCACCCCGGGGGGAGCTAACTATGGCTACACCTTC. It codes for CASTPGGANYGYTF.

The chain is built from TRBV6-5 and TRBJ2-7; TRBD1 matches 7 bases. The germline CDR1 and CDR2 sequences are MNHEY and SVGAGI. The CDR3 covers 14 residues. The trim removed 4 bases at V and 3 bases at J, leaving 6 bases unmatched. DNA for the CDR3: TGTGCCAGCAGTTCGGGACAGAGCTTCTACGAGCAGTACTTC. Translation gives CASSSGQSFYEQYF.

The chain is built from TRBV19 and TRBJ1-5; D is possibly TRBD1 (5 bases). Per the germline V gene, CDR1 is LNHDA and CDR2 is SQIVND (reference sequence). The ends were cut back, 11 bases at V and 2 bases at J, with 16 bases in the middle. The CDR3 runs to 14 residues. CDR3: CAVDIGGGNQPQHF. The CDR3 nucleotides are TGTGCCGTAGACATCGGGGGGGGCAATCAGCCCCAGCATTTT.

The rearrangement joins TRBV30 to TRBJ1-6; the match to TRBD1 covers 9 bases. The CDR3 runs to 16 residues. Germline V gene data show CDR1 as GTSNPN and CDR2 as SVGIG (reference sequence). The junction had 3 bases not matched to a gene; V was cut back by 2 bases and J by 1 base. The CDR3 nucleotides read TGTGCCTGGAGTTGGGACAGGGAATCCTATAATTCACCCCTCCACTTT. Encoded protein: CAWSWDRESYNSPLHF.

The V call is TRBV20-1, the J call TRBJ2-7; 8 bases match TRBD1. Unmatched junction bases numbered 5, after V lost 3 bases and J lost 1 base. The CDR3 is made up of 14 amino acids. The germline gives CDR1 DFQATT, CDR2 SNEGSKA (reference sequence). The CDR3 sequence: CSASGQGESYEQYF. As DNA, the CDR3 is TGCAGTGCTAGTGGACAGGGAGAGTCCTACGAGCAGTACTTC.

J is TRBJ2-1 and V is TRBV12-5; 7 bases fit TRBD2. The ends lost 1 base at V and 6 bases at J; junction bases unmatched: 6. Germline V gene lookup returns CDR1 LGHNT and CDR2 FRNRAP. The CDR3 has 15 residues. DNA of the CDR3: TGTGCTAGTGGTTTGGAGCGGGGCGTCTCCAATGAGCAGTTCTTC. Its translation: CASGLERGVSNEQFF.

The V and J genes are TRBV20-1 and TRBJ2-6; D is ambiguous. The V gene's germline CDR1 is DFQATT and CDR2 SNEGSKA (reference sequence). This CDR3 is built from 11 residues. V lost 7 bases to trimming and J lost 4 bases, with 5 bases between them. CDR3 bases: TGCAGTGGGAGAGGGGCCAACGTCCTGACTTTC. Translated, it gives CSGRGANVLTF.

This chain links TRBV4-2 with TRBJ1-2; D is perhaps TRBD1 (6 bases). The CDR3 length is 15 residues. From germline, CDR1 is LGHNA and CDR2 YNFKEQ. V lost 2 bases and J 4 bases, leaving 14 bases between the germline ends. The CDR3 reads CASSQQNRDPYGYTF. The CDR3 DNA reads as TGTGCCAGCAGCCAACAAAACAGGGATCCCTATGGCTACACCTTC.

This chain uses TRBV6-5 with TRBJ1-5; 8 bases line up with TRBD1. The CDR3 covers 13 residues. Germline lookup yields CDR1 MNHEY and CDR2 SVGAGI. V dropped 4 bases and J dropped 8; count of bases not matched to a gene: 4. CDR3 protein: CASSLQGVKPQHF. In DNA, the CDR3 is TGTGCCAGCAGTTTACAGGGGGTCAAGCCCCAGCATTTT.

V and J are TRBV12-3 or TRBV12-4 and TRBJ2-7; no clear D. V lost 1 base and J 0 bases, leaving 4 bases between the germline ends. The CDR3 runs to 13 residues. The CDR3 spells CASSLGSSYEQYF. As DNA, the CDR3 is TGTGCCAGCAGTTTAGGCAGCTCCTACGAGCAGTACTTC.

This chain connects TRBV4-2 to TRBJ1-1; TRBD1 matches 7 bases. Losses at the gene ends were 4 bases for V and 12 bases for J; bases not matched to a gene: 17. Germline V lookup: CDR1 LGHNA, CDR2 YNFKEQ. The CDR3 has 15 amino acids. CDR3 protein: CASSPRGQNSAGSFF. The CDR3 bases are TGTGCCAGCAGCCCCCGGGGACAGAACAGCGCCGGGTCTTTCTTT.

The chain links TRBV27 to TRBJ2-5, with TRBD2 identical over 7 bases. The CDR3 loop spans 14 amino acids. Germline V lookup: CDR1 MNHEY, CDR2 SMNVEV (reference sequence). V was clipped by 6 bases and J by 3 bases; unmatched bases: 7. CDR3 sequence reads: CASRHWGGEETQYF. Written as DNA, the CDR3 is TGTGCCAGCAGACACTGGGGGGGGGAAGAGACCCAGTACTTC.

The CDR3, as DNA: TGTGCCAGCAGCAAAAAGACAGGAGCCTATGGCTACACCTTC. As protein: CASSKKTGAYGYTF. The chain has TRBV21-1 and TRBJ1-2; the table's D call of TRBD1 was not tested on the DNA. TRBV21-1 is classified as a pseudogene. The CDR3 consists of 14 residues.

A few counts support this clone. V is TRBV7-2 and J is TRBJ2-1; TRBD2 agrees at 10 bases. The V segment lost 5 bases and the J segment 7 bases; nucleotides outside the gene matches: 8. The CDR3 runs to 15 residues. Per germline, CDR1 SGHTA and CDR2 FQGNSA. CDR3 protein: CASSGAGGLRNEQFF. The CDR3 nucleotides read TGTGCCAGCAGCGGAGCGGGGGGGCTAAGGAATGAGCAGTTCTTC. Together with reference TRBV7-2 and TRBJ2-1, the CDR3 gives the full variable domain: GAGVSQSPSNKVTEKGKDVELRCDPISGHTALYWYRQSLGQGLEFLIYFQGNSAPDKSGLPSDRFSAERTGGSVSTLTIQRTQQEDSAVYLCASSGAGGLRNEQFFGPGTRLTVL.

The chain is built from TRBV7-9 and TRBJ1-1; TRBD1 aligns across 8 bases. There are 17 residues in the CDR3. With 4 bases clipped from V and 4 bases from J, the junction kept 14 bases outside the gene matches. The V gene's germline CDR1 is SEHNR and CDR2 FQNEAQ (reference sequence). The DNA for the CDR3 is TGTGCCAGCAGCTACCGACAGGGGTCATTGAGTTTCACTGAAGCTTTCTTT. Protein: CASSYRQGSLSFTEAFF.